This T cell receptor (beta chain) was captured by sequencing in a study of T cell changes during pregnancy in multiple sclerosis. The CDR3 is made up of 18 amino acids. Germline V CDR1 and CDR2: SGHTA, FQGNSA. The junction had 6 bases not matched to a gene; V was cut back by 2 bases and J by 1 base. The protocol was immunoSEQ multiplex PCR, while the TCRdb copy is restricted to in-frame clones and leaves out a portion. The sample yields 70,000 to 80,000 clones, around 90% seen once. The sequence was collected from a female donor with multiple sclerosis, enrolled in a pregnancy study. The material sequenced was CD4+ T cells from peripheral blood mononuclear cells, taken before pregnancy. This chain joins TRBV7-2 and TRBJ2-1; 12 bases fit TRBD2. The CDR3 loop is CASSLRTSGVQSYNEQFF. The CDR3 DNA reads TGTGCCAGCAGCTTAAGGACTAGCGGGGTCCAGTCCTACAATGAGCAGTTCTTC.